This TCR beta chain was recovered during a study of T cell responses to AZD1222 COVID-19 vaccine (dated by TCRdb to the early 2020s). Background on the whole study: AZD1222 recipients whose second dose came at about 4 weeks and those whose second dose came at about 12 weeks were combined into one group, since spike-specific TCR depth and breadth did not differ between the two schedules. A total of 233 trial participants underwent TCR sequencing, of whom 207 had received two doses of AZD1222 and some 25 had received two doses of the MenACWY control vaccine. Trial participants were enrolled into age subgroups of 18-55, 56-69 and 70-plus years, which contained roughly 140, 27 and 60 TCR-sequenced participants, respectively.

The time point label of this sample denotes: baseline before first vaccination. The vaccinee samples were drawn from two UK trials, COV001 and COV002, one of which was a single-blind randomized controlled phase 2/3 trial testing AZD1222 (ChAdOx1 nCoV-19) in healthy adults. For TCRbeta chain sequencing, PBMC samples were collected from trial participants at day 0 and at day 28 after the second dose. Study-wide conclusions, independent of this receptor: The vaccine-associated CD4 TCRs covered the entire spike protein, and the dominant responses fell in regions 160-218 and 743-854. Reportedly, close to half of the unique spike-specific TCRs recognized epitopes lying outside the regions that are mutated in the B.1.351 and B.1.1.7 variants. Because no samples from the day 14 peak response were available, repertoires could be characterized only after the peak T cell response. Conclusions about previously exposed vaccinees are limited because only 5 or 6 AZD1222 recipients were SARS-CoV-2 seropositive at baseline. After two AZD1222 doses, both the breadth and the depth of spike-specific TCRs were significantly higher than at day 0 and than in MenACWY recipients. Participants were mostly white British and included more females than males, and it was suggested by the authors that clonal diversity may have been underestimated. The 56-69-year group was small, and its depth increase did not reach significance, likely because of low power.

The CDR3 regions of human TCRbeta chains were analyzed by immunosequencing. Turning to the authors' computational methods: TCRs in the repertoires were compared against a reference library of SARS-CoV-2-specific TCRs that had been generated with the MIRA antigen-specificity platform. Breadth was defined as the fraction of unique TCRs that were SARS-CoV-2-associated. Depth was defined as the fraction of total T cells that were SARS-CoV-2-associated. Using the MIRA data, each spike-specific TCR was mapped to the spike region that the TCR reacts to and placed in a CD4 or CD8 class. Log10-transformed breadth and depth values were compared by one-way ANOVA with Sidak's multiple comparisons tests. TCRdb provides this immuneACCESS table in a form limited to in-frame rearrangements. Some clones are lacking; in checked studies, under half of them reflect an unresolved V gene, and why the rest are absent is not known. D and trimming come from the DNA, and the V and J calls and clone size come from that table. This sample holds over 120,000 clones; roughly 92% were observed only once. About 1.5% of the sample is held by the ten biggest clonotypes.

Including cysteine and phenylalanine, the CDR3 has 14 amino acids. Here the CDR3 DNA is all that survives: 42 bases in frame from base 1. As encoded in the germline V gene, CDR1 is MNHEY while CDR2 is SVGAGI. After removal of 5 bases from V and 5 bases from J, the junction retains 8 bases not matched to a gene. Of note for this clone: The clone's antigen remains unknown. The sample holds no much larger clone one base away, and base qualities are not on file.

The clonotype was recovered from an adult in good health. The specimen was peripheral blood, collected on day 0 of AZD1222 vaccination. The rearranged segments are TRBV6-5 and TRBJ2-7, with 8 bases aligning to TRBD1. The bases are TGTGCCAGCAGTCGGACAGGGTTTAGCCACGAGCAGTACTTC. It codes for CASSRTGFSHEQYF.